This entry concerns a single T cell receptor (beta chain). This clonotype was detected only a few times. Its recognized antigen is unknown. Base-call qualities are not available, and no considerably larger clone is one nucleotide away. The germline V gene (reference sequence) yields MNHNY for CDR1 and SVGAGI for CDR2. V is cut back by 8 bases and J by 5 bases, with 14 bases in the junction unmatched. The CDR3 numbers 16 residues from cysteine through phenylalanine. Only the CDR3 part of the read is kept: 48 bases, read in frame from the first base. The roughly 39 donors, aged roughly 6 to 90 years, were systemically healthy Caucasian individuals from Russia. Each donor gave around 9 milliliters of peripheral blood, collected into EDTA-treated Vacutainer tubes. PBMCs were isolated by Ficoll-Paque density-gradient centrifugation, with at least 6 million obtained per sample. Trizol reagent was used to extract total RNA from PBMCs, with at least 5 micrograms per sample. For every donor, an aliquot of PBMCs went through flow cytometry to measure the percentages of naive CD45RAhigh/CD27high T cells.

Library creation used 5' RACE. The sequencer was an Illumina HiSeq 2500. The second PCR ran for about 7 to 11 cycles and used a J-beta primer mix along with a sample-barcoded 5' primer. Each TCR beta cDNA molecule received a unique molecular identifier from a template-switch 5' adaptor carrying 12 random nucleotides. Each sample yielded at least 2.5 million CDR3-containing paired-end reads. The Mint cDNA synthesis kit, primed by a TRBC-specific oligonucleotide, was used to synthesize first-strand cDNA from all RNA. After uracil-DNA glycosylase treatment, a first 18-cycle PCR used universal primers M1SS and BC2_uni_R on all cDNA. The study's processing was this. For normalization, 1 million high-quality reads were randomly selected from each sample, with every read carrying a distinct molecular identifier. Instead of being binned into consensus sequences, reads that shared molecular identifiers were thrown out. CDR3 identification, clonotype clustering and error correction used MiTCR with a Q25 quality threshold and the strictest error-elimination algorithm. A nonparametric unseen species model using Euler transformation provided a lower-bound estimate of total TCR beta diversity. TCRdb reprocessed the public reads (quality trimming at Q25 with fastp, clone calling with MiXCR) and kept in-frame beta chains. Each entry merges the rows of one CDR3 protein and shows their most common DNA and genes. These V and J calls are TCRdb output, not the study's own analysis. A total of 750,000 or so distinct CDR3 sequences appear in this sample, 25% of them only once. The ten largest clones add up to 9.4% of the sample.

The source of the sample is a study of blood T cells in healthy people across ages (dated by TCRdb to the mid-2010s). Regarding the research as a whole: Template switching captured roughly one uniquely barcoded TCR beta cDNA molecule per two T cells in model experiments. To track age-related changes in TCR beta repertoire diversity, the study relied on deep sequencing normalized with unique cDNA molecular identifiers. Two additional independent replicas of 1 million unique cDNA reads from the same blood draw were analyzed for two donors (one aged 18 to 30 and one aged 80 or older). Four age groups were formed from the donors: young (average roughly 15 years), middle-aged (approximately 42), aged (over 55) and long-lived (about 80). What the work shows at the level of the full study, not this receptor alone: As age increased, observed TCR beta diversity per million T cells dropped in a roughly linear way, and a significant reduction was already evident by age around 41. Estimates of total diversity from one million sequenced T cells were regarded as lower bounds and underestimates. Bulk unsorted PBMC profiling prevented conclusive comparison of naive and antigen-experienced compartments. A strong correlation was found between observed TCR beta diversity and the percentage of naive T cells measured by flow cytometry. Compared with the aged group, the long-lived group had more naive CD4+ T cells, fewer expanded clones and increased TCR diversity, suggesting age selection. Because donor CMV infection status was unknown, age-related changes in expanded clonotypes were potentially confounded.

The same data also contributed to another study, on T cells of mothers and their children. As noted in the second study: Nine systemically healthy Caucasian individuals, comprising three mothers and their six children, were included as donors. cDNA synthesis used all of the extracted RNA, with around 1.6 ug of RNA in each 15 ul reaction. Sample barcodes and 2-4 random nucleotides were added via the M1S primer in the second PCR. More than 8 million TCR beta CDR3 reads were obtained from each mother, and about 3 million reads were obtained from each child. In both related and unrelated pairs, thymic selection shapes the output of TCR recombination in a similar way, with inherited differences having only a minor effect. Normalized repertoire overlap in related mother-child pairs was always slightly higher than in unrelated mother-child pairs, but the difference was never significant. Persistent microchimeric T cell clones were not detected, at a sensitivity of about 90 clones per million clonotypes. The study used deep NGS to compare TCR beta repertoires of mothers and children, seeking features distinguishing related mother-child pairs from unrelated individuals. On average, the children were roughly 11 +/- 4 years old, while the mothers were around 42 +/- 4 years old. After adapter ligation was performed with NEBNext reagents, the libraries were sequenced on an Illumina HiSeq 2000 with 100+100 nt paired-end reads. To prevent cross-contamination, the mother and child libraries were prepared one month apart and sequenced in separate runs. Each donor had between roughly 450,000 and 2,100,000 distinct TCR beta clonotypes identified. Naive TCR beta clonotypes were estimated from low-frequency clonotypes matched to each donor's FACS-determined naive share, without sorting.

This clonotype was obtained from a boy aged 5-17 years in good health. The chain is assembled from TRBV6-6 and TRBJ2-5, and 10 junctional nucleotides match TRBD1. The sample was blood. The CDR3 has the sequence CASQPRQGAGFETQYF. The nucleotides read TGTGCCAGCCAACCCCGACAGGGGGCAGGATTTGAGACCCAGTACTTC.